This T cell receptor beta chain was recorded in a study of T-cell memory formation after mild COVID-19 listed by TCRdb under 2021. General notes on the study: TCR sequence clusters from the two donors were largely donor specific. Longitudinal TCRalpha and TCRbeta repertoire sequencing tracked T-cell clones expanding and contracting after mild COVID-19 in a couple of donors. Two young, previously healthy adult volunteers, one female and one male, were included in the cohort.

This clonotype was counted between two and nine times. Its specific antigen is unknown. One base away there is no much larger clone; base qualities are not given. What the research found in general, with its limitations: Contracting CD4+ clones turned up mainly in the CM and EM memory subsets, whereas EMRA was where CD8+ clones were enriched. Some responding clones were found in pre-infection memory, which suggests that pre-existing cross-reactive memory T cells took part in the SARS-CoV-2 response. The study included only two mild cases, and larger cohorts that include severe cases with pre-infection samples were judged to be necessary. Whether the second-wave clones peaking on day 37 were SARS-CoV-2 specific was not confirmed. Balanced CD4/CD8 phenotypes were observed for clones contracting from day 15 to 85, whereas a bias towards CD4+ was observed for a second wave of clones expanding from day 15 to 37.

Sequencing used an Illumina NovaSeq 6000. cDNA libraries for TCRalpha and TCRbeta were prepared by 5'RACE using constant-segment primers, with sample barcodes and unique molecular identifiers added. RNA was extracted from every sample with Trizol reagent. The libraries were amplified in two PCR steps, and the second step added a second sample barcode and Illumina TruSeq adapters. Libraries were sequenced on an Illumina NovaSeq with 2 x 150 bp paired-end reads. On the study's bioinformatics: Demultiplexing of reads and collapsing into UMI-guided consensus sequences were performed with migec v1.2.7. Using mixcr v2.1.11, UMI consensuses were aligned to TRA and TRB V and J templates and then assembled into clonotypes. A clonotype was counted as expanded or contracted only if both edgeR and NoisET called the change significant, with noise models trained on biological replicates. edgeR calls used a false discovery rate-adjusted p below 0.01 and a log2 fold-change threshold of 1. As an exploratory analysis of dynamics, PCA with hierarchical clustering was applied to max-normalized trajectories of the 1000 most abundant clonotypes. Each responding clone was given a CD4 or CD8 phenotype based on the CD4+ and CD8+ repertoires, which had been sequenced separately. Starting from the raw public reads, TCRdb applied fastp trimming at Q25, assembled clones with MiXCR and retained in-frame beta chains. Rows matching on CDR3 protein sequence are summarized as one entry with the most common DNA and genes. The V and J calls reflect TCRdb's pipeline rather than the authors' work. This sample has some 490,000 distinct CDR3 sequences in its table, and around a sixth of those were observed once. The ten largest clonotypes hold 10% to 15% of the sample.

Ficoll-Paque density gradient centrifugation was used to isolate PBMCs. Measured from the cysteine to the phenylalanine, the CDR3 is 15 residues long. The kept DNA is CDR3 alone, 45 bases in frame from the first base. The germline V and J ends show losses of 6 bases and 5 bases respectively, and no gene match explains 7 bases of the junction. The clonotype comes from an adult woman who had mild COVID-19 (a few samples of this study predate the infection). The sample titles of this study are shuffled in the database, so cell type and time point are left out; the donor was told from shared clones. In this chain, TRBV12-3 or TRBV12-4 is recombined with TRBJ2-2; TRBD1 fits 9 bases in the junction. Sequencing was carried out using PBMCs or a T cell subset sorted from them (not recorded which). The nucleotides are TGTGCCAGCAGCCAGGGACAGGGAGTTACCGGGGAGCTGTTTTTT. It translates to CASSQGQGVTGELFF.